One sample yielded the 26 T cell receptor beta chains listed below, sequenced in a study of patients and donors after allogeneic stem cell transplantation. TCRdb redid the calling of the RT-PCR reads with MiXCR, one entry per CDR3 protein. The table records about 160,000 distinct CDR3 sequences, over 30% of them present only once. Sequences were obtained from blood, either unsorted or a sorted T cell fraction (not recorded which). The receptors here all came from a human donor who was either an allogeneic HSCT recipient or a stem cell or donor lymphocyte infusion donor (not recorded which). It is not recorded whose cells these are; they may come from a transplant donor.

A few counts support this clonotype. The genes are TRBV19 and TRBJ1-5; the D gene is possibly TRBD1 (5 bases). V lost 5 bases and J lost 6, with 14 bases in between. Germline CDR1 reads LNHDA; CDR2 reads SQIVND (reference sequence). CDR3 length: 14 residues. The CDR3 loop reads CASSSGQISQPQHF. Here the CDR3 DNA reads TGTGCCAGTAGTTCTGGACAAATCAGTCAGCCCCAGCATTTT. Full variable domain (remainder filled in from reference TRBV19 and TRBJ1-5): DGGITQSPKYLFRKEGQNVTLSCEQNLNHDAMYWYRQDPGQGLRLIYYSQIVNDFQKGDIAEGYSVSREKKESFPLTVTSAQKNPTAFYLCASSSGQISQPQHFGDGTRLSIL.

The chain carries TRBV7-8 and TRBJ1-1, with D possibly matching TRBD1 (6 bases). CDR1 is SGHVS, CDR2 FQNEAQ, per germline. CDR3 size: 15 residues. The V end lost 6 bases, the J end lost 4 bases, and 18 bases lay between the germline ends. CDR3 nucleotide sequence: TGTGCCAGCAGACACGGGGGCAGGTGGAGCACTGAAGCTTTCTTT. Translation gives CASRHGGRWSTEAFF.

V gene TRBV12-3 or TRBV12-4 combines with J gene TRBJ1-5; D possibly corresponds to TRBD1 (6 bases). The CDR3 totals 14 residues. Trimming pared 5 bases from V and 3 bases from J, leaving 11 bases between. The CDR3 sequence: CASSPGQTNQPQHF. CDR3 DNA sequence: TGTGCCAGCAGTCCAGGACAGACCAATCAGCCCCAGCATTTT.

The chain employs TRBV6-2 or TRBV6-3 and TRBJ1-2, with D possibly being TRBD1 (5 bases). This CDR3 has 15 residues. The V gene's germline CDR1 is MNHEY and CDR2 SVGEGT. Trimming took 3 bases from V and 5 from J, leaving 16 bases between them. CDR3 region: CASSYYRPEVYGYTF. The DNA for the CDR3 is TGTGCCAGCAGTTATTACAGGCCTGAAGTATATGGCTACACCTTC.

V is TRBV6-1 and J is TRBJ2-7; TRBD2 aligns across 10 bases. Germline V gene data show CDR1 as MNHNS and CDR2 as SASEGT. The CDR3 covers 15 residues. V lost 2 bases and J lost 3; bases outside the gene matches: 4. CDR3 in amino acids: CASSEWASGGYEQYV. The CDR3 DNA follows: TGTGCCAGCAGTGAATGGGCTAGCGGGGGCTACGAGCAGTACGTC.

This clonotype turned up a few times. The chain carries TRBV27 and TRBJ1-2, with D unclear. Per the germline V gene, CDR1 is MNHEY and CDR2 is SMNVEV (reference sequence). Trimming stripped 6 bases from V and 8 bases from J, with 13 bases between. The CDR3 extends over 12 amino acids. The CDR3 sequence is CASSPARVGYTF. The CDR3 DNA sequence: TGTGCCAGCAGCCCCGCGAGGGTAGGCTACACCTTC.

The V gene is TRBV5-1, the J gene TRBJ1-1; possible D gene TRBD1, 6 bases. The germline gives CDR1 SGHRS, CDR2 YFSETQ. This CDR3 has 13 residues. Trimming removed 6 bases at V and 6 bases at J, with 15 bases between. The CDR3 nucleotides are TGCGCCAGCACCAGGACAGAACGGGCTGAAGCTTTCTTT. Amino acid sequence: CASTRTERAEAFF.

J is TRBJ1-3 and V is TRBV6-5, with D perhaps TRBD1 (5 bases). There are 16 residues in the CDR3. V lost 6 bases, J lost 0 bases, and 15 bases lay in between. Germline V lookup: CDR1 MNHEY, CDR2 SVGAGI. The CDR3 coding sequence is TGTGCCAGCAGCCCGTCTGGGGGTCTCTCTGGAAACACCATATATTTT. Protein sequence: CASSPSGGLSGNTIYF.

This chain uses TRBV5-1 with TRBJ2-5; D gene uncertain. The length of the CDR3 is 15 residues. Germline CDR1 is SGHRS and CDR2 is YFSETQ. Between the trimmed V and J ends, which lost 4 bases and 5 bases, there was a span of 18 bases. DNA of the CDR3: TGCGCCAGCAGCCCGGCCTTCGAACGTGGCGAGACCCAGTACTTC. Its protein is CASSPAFERGETQYF.

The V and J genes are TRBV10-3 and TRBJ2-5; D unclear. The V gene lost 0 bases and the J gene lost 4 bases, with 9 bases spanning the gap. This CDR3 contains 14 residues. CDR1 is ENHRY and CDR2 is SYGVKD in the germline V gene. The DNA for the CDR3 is TGTGCCATCAGTGAGTCCGGAGTCCCAGAGACCCAGTACTTC. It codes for CAISESGVPETQYF.

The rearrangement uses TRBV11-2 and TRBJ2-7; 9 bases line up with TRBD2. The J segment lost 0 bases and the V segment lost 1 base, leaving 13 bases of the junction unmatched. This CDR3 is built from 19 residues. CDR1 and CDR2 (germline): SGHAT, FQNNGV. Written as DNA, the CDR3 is TGTGCCAGCAGCTTAGTAGTCCTAGCGGGGTTTGAAAGCTCCTACGAGCAGTACTTC. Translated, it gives CASSLVVLAGFESSYEQYF.

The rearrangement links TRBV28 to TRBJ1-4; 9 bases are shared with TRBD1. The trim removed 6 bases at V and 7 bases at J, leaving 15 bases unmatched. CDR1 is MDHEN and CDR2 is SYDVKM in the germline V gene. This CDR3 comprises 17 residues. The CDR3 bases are TGTGCCAGCAGCCCTCCCCTTACAGGGGGCGGAGGTGAAAAACTGTTTTTT. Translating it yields CASSPPLTGGGGEKLFF.

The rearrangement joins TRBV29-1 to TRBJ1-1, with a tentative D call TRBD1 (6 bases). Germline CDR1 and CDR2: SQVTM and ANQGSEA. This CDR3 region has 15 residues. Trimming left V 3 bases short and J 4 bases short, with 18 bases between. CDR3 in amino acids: CSVEAGAPLITEAFF. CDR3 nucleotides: TGCAGCGTTGAGGCAGGGGCCCCCCTGATCACTGAAGCTTTCTTT.

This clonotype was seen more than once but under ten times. The CDR3 bases are TGTGCCAGCAGCTTGGGCAAGGGGTTTTTCACAGATACGCAGTATTTT. It specifies CASSLGKGFFTDTQYF. The J gene is TRBJ2-3, the V gene TRBV11-3; weak D call: TRBD1 (5 bases). The CDR3 extends over 16 amino acids. V dropped 3 bases and J dropped 2 bases, with 15 bases sitting between them. Germline CDR1 is SGHNT and CDR2 is YENEEA.

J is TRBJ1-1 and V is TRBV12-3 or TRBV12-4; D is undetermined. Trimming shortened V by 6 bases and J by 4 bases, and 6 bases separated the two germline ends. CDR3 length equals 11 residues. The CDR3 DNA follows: TGTGCCAGCAGGTCCCGCACTGAAGCTTTCTTT. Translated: CASRSRTEAFF.

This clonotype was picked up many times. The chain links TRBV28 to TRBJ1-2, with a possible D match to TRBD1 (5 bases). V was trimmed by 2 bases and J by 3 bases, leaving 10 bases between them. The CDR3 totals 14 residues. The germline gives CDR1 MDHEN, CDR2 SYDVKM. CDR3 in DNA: TGTGCCAGCAGTTTAGGGGCCACTCACTATGGCTACACCTTC. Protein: CASSLGATHYGYTF.

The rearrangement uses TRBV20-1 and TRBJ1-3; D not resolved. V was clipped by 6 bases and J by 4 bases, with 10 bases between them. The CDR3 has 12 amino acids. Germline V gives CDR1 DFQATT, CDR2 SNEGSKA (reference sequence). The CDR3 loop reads CSAAGLGNTIYF. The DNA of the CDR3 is TGCAGTGCAGCGGGGTTAGGAAACACCATATATTTT.

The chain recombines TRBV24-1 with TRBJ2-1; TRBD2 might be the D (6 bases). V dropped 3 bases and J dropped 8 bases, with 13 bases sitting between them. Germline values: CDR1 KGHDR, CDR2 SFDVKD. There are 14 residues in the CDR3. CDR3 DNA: TGTGCCACCAGTGATCCGACTAGGTTGGATGAGCAGTTCTTC. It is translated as CATSDPTRLDEQFF.

CDR3 region: CASSYFRELFF. In nucleotides, the CDR3 is TGTGCCAGCAGTTACTTTCGGGAGCTGTTTTTT. The chain employs TRBV6-2 or TRBV6-3 and TRBJ2-2; no firm D call. This CDR3 comprises 11 residues. CDR1 is MNHEY, CDR2 SVGEGT, per germline. Between the trimmed V and J ends, which lost 1 base and 9 bases, there was a span of 3 bases.

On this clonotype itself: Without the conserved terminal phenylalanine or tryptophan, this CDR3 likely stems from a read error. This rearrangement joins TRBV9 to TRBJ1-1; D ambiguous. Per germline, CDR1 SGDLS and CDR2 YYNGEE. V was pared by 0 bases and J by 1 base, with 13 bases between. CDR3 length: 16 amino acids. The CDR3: CASSVAKAATNTEAFL. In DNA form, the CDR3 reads TGTGCCAGCAGCGTAGCTAAGGCAGCGACGAACACTGAAGCTTTCTTG.

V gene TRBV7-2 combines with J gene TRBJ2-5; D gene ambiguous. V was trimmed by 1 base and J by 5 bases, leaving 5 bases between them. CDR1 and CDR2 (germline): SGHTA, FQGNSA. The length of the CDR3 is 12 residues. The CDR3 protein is CASSLGVETQYF. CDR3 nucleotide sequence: TGTGCCAGCAGCTTAGGGGTCGAGACCCAGTACTTC.

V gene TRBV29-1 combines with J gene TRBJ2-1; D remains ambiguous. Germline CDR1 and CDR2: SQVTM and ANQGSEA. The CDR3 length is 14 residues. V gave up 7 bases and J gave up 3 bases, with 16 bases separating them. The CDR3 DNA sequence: TGCAGCGCCGTGGGCACTGCTCTCTACAATGAGCAGTTCTTC. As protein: CSAVGTALYNEQFF.

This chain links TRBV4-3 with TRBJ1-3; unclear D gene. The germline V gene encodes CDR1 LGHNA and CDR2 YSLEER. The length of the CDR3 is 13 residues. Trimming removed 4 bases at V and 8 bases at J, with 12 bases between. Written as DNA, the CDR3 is TGCGCCAGCAGCCGGGCGACGGCGGACACCATATATTTT. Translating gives CASSRATADTIYF.

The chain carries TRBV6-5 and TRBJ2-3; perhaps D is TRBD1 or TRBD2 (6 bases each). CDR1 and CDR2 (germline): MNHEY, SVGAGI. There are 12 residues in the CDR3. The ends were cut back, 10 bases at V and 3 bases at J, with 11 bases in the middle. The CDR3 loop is CATAGTTDTQYF. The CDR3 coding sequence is TGTGCCACCGCGGGGACAACAGATACGCAGTATTTT.

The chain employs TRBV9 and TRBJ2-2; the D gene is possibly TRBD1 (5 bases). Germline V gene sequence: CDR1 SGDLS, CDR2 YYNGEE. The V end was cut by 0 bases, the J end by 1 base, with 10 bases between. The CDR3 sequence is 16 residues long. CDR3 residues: CASSVDHRWNTGELFF. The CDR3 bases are TGTGCCAGCAGCGTAGATCACAGGTGGAACACCGGGGAGCTGTTTTTT. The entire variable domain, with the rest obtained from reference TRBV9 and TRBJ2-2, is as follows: DSGVTQTPKHLITATGQRVTLRCSPRSGDLSVYWYQQSLDQGLQFLIQYYNGEERAKGNILERFSAQQFPDLHSELNLSSLELGDSALYFCASSVDHRWNTGELFFGEGSRLTVL.

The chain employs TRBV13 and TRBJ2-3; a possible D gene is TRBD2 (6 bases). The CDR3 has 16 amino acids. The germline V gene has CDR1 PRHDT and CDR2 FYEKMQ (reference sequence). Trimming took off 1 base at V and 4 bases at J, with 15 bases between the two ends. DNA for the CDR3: TGTGCCAGCAGCTTAGATGGTCCTAGCGCCTCAGATACGCAGTATTTT. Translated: CASSLDGPSASDTQYF.